This is a list of T cell receptor beta chains from one sample in a study of identical twins. TCRdb independently ran MiXCR on the 5' RACE reads; one entry per CDR3 protein. The table lists about 690,000 distinct CDR3 sequences, roughly 20% of them singletons. These data were likewise used in another study, on T cells expressing NK-cell markers.

Sequencing was carried out using PBMCs. These receptors were collected from a woman under 30 in good health. Both conserved end residues are part of each CDR3. A D gene is named only where the DNA matches it firmly. The listing skips clone size in some rows; elsewhere it reads once, few, many or a size class.

>TRBJ2-1|TRBV5-1|TRBD2|few
CASSWGLAGPLYNEQFF
TGCGCCAGCAGCTGGGGACTAGCGGGGCCGCTTTACAATGAGCAGTTCTTC
>TRBJ2-1|TRBV4-3|.|.
CASSQDQVWRSTEQFF
TGCGCCAGCAGCCAAGATCAAGTATGGAGGTCCACTGAGCAGTTCTTC
>TRBJ2-2|TRBV3-1|.|.
CASSHRGVTGELFF
TGTGCCAGCAGCCATAGGGGCGTCACCGGGGAGCTGTTTTTT
>TRBJ2-2|TRBV4-3|.|.
CASSQGPVTGELFF
TGCGCCAGCAGCCAAGGCCCAGTCACCGGGGAGCTGTTTTTT
>TRBJ2-7|TRBV20-1|.|few
CSAVSDGETDEQYF
TGCAGTGCTGTCTCGGACGGGGAGACTGACGAGCAGTACTTC
>TRBJ2-5|TRBV6-5|.|.
CASSYSHYGETQYF
TGTGCCAGCAGTTACTCGCACTACGGAGAGACCCAGTACTTC
>TRBJ2-7|TRBV12-3/TRBV12-4|.|.
CASSFYREQYF
TGTGCCAGCAGTTTCTATCGGGAGCAGTACTTC
>TRBJ2-4|TRBV5-4|.|.
CASSLGEENIQYF
TGTGCCAGCAGCTTGGGAGAGGAAAACATTCAGTACTTC
>TRBJ1-6|TRBV7-9|.|.
CATHGEGVNSPLHF
TGTGCCACCCACGGGGAGGGGGTCAATTCACCCCTCCACTTT
>TRBJ2-5|TRBV3-1|.|few
CASSQAAEETQYF
TGTGCCAGCAGCCAAGCGGCAGAAGAGACCCAGTACTTC
>TRBJ2-5|TRBV12-3/TRBV12-4|.|.
CASSPPRFKETQYF
TGTGCCAGCAGTCCTCCCCGCTTCAAAGAGACCCAGTACTTC
>TRBJ2-7|TRBV20-1|TRBD2|.
CSATVASGATYEQYF
TGCAGTGCTACCGTGGCTAGCGGGGCCACCTACGAGCAGTACTTC
>TRBJ2-7|TRBV6-1|TRBD2|few
CASRGTSGNEQYF
TGTGCCAGCAGAGGGACTAGCGGTAACGAGCAGTACTTC
>TRBJ2-1|TRBV5-1|.|once
CASSQNGGGGQFF
TGCGCCAGCAGCCAGAACGGCGGAGGGGGGCAGTTCTTC
>TRBJ1-2|TRBV5-1|.|few
CASSLGQSQGYTF
TGCGCCAGCAGCTTAGGACAGTCACAAGGCTACACCTTC
>TRBJ1-5|TRBV4-1|.|few
CASSQQGPNQPQHF
TGCGCCAGCAGCCAACAGGGGCCCAATCAGCCCCAGCATTTT
>TRBJ2-3|TRBV11-2|TRBD2|few
CASSLGAGGPADTQYF
TGTGCCAGCAGCTTAGGGGCGGGAGGGCCTGCAGATACGCAGTATTTT
>TRBJ1-1|TRBV5-1|.|.
CASSLGRFNTEAFF
TGCGCCAGCAGCTTGGGACGGTTCAACACTGAAGCTTTCTTT
>TRBJ2-5|TRBV5-1|.|.
CASASVALLGGETQYF
TGCGCCAGCGCCTCGGTCGCTCTCTTGGGGGGAGAGACCCAGTACTTC
>TRBJ2-1|TRBV5-1|TRBD2|.
CASSYRTSGGTSSYNEQFF
TGCGCCAGCAGCTACCGGACTAGCGGGGGGACCAGCTCCTACAATGAGCAGTTCTTC
>TRBJ2-2|TRBV29-1|.|many
CSVAGTSSGELFF
TGCAGCGTTGCTGGGACATCCAGCGGGGAGCTGTTTTTT
>TRBJ2-5|TRBV29-1|TRBD1|.
CSVLGQGKIQYF
TGCAGCGTTCTGGGACAGGGGAAGATCCAGTACTTC
>TRBJ2-3|TRBV5-5|.|few
CASGPVSATDTQYF
TGTGCCAGCGGCCCGGTGAGCGCCACAGATACGCAGTATTTT
>TRBJ2-7|TRBV11-2|.|.
CASSRATESSYEQYF
TGTGCCAGCAGCAGGGCGACAGAAAGCTCCTACGAGCAGTACTTC
>TRBJ1-1|TRBV12-3/TRBV12-4|.|few
CASSLRQGGGKTEAFF
TGTGCCAGCAGTTTGCGCCAGGGAGGGGGAAAAACTGAAGCTTTCTTT
>TRBJ2-5|TRBV18|.|few
CASSPQKETQYF
TGTGCCAGCTCACCACAGAAAGAGACCCAGTACTTC
>TRBJ1-1|TRBV12-3/TRBV12-4|.|few
CASSYTLTVEAFF
TGTGCCAGCAGTTACACATTGACAGTAGAAGCTTTCTTT